The 4 T cell receptor beta chains presented below share a single source sample, sequenced in a study of blood T cell repertoires in COVID-19. Sequencing was performed with immunoSEQ multiplex PCR; in TCRdb, only in-frame clones are kept and a portion is missing. The sample has around 97,000 clones, more than 75% seen once; the top ten hold 15%. Source material: peripheral blood. These TCRs come from a human donor in a cohort sampled during active COVID-19.

This rearrangement joins TRBV7-9 to TRBJ1-1, with 9 positions matching TRBD1. Germline CDR1 reads SEHNR; CDR2 reads FQNEAQ (reference sequence). The CDR3 is 13 residues long. Trimming at V came to 5 bases and at J to 6 bases, leaving 4 bases not matched to a gene. CDR3 region: CASSERQGAEAFF. In nucleotides, the CDR3 is TGTGCCAGCAGCGAACGACAGGGGGCTGAAGCTTTCTTT.

The chain joins TRBV11-2 to TRBJ2-1, with 7 bases aligning to TRBD1. Germline-derived CDR1 and CDR2 are SGHAT and FQNNGV. V lost 3 bases and J lost 2; bases outside the gene matches: 10. CDR3 length equals 17 residues. The CDR3 region has the DNA TGTGCCAGCAGCTTCCCTGGGATCCAGGGGGCCTACAATGAGCAGTTCTTC. Translation: CASSFPGIQGAYNEQFF.

This clone occurred once. The J gene is TRBJ2-5, the V gene TRBV28, with TRBD2 as a possible D gene (6 bases). This CDR3 contains 14 residues. V lost 5 bases and J lost 2, with 12 bases in between. The germline gives CDR1 MDHEN, CDR2 SYDVKM. CDR3 coding DNA: TGTGCCAGCAGTATCCCTGGGAGGCAAGAGACCCAGTACTTC. Translation: CASSIPGRQETQYF.

The CDR3, as DNA: TGTGCCAGCAGCTCAACAGGGGGCGCAGGAGAGACCCAGTACTTC. Amino acid sequence: CASSSTGGAGETQYF. V and J are TRBV7-2 and TRBJ2-5; 9 bases fit TRBD1. From germline, CDR1 is SGHTA and CDR2 FQGNSA. The CDR3 spans 15 residues. V dropped 4 bases and J dropped 4; count of bases not matched to a gene: 7.